This TCR beta chain was sequenced in a study of cytomegalovirus exposure and HLA in healthy donors. General study points: Researchers catalogued roughly 170 TCR beta chains as cytomegalovirus-associated.

The PCR used 60 Vbeta and 13 Jbeta primers. Here immunoSEQ multiplex PCR was the method, and the copy in TCRdb shows in-frame clones only, minus some. The repertoire consists of 90,000 or so clones, with roughly four fifths occurring once and the leading ten covering less than 4%. Concerning this clone itself: Its antigen remains unknown.

Nominally healthy donors provided the samples, though records likely missed some immune exposures. The V gene's germline CDR1 is SGHRS and CDR2 YFSETQ. V lost 4 bases and J lost 2, with 23 bases in between. The CDR3 runs 18 residues. V usage is TRBV5-1 and J usage is TRBJ2-3; D possibly corresponds to TRBD1 (5 bases). The sequenced material came from PBMCs. The receptor's source is a man under 40 in good health and CMV-seropositive. The chain's CDR3 is CASSADTIGPRFTDTQYF. CDR3 nucleotide sequence: TGCGCCAGCAGCGCGGACACGATAGGTCCTCGGTTCACAGATACGCAGTATTTT.